These T cell receptor beta chains were read from a single sample in a study of T-cell memory formation after mild COVID-19. TCRdb reprocessed the 5' RACE reads via MiXCR and lists one record per CDR3 protein. The table records approximately 390,000 distinct CDR3 sequences, 16% of them present only once. Material: PBMCs or a T cell subset sorted from them (not recorded which). All receptors come from a man between 18 and 29 years old who had mild COVID-19 (a few samples of this study predate the infection). Cell type and time point are not known. Each CDR3 is given with its conserved first and last residue. D genes are given only for firm matches.

V	J	D	CDR3
TRBV20-1	TRBJ2-1	TRBD2	CSARDRPSGGVWYNEQFF
TRBV10-3	TRBJ1-2	NA	CAISDSGDDIRGYTF
TRBV7-9	TRBJ2-7	NA	CASSLAQGLYYEQYF
TRBV2	TRBJ1-1	NA	CASSETTGAFF
TRBV7-3	TRBJ2-1	NA	CASSLGGTDEQFF
TRBV12-3/TRBV12-4	TRBJ2-3	NA	CASSLALTDTQYF
TRBV7-9	TRBJ2-2	NA	CASSLPNAGELFF
TRBV12-3/TRBV12-4	TRBJ2-7	NA	CASSEGLTYEQYF
TRBV4-3	TRBJ1-1	TRBD1	CASSRAGGRMNTEAFF
TRBV6-2/TRBV6-3	TRBJ1-5	TRBD1	CASRTGTENQPQHF
TRBV18	TRBJ2-6	NA	CASSPGEANVLTF
TRBV7-9	TRBJ2-3	NA	CRGDTQYF
TRBV28	TRBJ1-2	NA	CASSFSFGGRNYGYTF
TRBV13	TRBJ1-2	NA	CASSQPGAANYGYTF
TRBV6-2/TRBV6-3	TRBJ1-1	TRBD1	CASSFKTGMNTEAFF
TRBV11-2	TRBJ1-2	NA	CASSLDSSSSGYTF
TRBV30	TRBJ2-7	NA	CAWSLYPGEQYF
TRBV7-2	TRBJ2-5	TRBD2	CASTIAGVQETQYF
TRBV6-5	TRBJ1-5	NA	CASSYSGGEDQPQHF
TRBV6-2/TRBV6-3	TRBJ2-3	NA	CASSYRRGLDTQYF
TRBV7-2	TRBJ1-6	TRBD1	CASSIRGTGGGSPLHF
TRBV5-5	TRBJ2-7	NA	CASSFERLVYEQYF
TRBV5-1	TRBJ2-7	NA	CASSFQSGTSEREQYF